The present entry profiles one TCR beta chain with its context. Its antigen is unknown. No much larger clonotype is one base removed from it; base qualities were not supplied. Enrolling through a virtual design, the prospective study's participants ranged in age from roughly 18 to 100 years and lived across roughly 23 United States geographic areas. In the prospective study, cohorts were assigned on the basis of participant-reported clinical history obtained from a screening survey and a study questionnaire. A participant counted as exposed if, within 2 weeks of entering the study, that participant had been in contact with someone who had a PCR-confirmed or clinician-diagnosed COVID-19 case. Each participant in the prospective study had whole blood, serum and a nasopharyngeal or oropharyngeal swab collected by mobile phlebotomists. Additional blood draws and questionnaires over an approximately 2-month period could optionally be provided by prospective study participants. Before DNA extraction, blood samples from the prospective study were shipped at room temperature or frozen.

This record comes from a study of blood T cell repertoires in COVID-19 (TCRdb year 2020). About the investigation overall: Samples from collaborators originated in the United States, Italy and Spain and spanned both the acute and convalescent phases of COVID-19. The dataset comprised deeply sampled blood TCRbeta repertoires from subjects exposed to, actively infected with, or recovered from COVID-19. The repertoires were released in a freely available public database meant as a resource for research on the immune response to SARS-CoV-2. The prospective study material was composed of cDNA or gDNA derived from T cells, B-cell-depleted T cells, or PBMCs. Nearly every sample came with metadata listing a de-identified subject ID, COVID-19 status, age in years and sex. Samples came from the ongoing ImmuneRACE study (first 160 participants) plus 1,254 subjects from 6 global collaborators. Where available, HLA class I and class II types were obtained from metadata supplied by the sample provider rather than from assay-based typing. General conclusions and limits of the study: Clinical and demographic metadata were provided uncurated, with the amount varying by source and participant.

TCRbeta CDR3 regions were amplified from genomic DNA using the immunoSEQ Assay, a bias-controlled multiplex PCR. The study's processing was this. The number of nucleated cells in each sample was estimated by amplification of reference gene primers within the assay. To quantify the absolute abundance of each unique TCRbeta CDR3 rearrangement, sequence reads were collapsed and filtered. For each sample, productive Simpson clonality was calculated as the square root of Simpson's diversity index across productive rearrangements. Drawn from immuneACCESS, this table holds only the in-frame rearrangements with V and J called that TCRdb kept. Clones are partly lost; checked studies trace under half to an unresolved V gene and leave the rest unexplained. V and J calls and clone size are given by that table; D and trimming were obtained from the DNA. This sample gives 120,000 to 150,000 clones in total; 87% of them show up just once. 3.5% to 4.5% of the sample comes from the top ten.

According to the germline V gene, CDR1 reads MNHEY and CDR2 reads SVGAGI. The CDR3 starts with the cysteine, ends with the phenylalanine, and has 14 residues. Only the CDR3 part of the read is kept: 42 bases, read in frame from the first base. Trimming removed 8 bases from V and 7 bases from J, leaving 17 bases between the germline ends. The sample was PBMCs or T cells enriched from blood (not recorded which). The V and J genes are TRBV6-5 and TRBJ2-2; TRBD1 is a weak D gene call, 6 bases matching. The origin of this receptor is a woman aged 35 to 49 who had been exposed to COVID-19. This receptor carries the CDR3 CASGQGLMGGELFF. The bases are TGTGCCAGCGGGCAGGGGTTAATGGGCGGGGAGCTGTTTTTT.